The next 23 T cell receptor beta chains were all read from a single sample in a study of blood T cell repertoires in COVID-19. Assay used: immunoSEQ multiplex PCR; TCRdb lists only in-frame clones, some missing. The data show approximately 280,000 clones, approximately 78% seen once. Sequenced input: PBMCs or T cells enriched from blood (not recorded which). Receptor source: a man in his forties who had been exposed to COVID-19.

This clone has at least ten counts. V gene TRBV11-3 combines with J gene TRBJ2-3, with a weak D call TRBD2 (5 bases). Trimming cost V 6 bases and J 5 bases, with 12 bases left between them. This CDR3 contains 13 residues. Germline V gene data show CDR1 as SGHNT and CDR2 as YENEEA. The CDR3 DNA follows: TGTGCCAGCAGTATGAGGGAAGGAGATACGCAGTATTTT. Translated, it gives CASSMREGDTQYF.

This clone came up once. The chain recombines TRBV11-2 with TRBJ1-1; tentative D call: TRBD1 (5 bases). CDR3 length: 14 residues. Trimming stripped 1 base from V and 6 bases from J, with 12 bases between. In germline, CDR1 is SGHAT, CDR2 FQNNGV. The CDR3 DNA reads TGTGCCAGCAGCTTAGGGGACTGGACGCCTGAAGCTTTCTTT. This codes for CASSLGDWTPEAFF. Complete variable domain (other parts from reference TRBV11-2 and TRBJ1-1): EAGVAQSPRYKIIEKRQSVAFWCNPISGHATLYWYQQILGQGPKLLIQFQNNGVVDDSQLPKDRFSAERLKGVDSTLKIQPAKLEDSAVYLCASSLGDWTPEAFFGQGTRLTVV.

The CDR3, as DNA: TGTGCCAGCAGTGCGGGGCGCTTGGAGACCCAGTACTTC. It is translated as CASSAGRLETQYF. The chain couples TRBV12-3 or TRBV12-4 to TRBJ2-5; weak D call: TRBD2 (6 bases). The CDR3 is 13 amino acids. Trimming left V 5 bases short and J 5 bases short, with 12 bases between.

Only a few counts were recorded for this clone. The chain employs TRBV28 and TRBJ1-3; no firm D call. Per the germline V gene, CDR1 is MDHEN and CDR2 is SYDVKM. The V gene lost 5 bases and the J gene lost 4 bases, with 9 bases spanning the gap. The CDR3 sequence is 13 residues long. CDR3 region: CASSPPRGNTIYF. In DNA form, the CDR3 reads TGTGCCAGCAGTCCCCCCAGGGGAAACACCATATATTTT.

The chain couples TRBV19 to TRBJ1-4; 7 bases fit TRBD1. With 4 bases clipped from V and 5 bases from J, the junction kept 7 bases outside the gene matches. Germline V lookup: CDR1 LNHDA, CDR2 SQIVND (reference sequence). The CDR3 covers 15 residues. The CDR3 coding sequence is TGTGCCAGTAGTACGTCAGGGGGTCCAAATGAAAAACTGTTTTTT. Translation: CASSTSGGPNEKLFF.

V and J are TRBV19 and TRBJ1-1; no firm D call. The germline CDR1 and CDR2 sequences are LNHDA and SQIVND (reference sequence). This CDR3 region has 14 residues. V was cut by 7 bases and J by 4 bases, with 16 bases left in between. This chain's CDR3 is CASTSNMRATEAFF. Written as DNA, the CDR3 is TGTGCCAGTACCTCAAACATGAGGGCCACTGAAGCTTTCTTT.

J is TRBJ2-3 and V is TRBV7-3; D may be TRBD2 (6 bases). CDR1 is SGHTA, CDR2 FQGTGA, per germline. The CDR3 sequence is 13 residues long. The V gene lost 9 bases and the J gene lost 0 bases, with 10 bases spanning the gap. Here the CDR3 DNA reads TGTGCCAGTACCGGGACTAGCACAGATACGCAGTATTTT. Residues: CASTGTSTDTQYF.

CDR3 residues: CASKFISGPYEQYF. CDR3 DNA: TGCGCCAGCAAATTCATTAGCGGGCCCTACGAGCAGTACTTC. This sequence joins TRBV10-2 and TRBJ2-7; TRBD2 aligns across 7 bases. Germline loops: CDR1 WSHSY, CDR2 SAAADI. The J segment lost 2 bases and the V segment lost 7 bases, leaving 8 bases of the junction unmatched. The CDR3 spans 14 residues.

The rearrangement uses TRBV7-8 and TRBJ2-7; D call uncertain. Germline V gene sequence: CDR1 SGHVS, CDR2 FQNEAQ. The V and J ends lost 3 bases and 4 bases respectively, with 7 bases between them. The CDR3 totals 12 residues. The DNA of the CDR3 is TGTGCCAGCAGCTTGGGCGCTTACGAGCAGTACTTC. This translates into CASSLGAYEQYF.

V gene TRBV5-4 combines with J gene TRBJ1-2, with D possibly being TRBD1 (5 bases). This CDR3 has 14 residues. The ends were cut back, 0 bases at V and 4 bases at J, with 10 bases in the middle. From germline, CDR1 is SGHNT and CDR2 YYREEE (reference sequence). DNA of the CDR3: TGTGCCAGCAGCTTGGCCCTGGGGCCCTATGGCTACACCTTC. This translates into CASSLALGPYGYTF.

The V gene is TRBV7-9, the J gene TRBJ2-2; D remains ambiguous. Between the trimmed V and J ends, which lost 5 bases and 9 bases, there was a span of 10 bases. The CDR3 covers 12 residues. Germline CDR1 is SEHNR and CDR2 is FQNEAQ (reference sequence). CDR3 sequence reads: CASSTKTRELFF. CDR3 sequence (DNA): TGTGCCAGCAGCACAAAAACCCGGGAGCTGTTTTTT.

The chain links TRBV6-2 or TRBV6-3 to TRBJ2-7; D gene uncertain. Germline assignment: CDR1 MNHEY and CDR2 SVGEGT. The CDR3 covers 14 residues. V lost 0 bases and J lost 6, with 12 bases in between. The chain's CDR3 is CASSYSPRVPEQYF. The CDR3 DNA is TGTGCCAGCAGTTACTCCCCCCGAGTCCCCGAGCAGTACTTC.

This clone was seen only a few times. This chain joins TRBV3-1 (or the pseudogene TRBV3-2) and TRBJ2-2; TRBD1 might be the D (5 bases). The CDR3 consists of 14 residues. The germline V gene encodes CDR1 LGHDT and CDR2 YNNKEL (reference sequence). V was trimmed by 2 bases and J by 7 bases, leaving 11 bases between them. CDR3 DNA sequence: TGTGCCAGCAGCCAATCAGGGTTAGTCGGGGAGCTGTTTTTT. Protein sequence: CASSQSGLVGELFF.

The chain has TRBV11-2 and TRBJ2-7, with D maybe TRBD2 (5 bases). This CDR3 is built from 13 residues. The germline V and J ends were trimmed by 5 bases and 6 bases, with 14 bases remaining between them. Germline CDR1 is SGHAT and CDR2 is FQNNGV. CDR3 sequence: CASSPLIGLEQYF. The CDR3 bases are TGTGCCAGCAGCCCGTTGATCGGACTCGAGCAGTACTTC.

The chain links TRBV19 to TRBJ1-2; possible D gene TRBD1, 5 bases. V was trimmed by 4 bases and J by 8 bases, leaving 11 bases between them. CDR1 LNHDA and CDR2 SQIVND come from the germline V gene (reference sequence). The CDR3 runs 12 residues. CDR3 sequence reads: CASSTQAPGYTF. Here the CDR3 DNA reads TGTGCCAGTAGTACACAGGCCCCAGGCTACACCTTC.

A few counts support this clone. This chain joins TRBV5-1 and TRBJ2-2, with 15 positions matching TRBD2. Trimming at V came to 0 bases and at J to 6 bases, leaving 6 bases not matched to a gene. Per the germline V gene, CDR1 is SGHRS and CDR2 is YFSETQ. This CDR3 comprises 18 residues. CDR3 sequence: CASSLDGTSGRKSGELFF. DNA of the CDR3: TGCGCCAGCAGCTTGGATGGGACTAGCGGGAGGAAATCCGGGGAGCTGTTTTTT.

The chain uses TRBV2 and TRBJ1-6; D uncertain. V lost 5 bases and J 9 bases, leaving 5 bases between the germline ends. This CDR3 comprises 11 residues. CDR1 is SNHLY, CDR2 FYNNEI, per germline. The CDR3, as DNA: TGTGCCAGCAGTCCTCTTTCACCCCTCCACTTT. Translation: CASSPLSPLHF.

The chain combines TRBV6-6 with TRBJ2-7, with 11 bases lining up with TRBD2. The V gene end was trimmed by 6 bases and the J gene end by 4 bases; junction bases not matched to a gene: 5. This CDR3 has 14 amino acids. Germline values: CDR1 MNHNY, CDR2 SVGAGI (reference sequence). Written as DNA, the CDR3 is TGTGCCAGCAGAAGACTAGCGGGACAGTACGAGCAGTACTTC. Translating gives CASRRLAGQYEQYF.

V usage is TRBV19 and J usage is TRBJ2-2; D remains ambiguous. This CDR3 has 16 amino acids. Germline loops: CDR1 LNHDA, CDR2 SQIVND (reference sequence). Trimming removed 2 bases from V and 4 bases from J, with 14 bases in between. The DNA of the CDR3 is TGTGCCAGTAGTATATCCAGGCCAGCCATCACCGGGGAGCTGTTTTTT. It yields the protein CASSISRPAITGELFF.

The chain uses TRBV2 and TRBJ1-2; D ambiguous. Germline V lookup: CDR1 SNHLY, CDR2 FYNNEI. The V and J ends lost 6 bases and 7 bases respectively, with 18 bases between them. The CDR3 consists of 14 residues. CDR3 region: CASSSGTRGRGYTF. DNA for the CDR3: TGTGCCAGCAGCTCCGGCACCCGGGGTCGTGGCTACACCTTC.

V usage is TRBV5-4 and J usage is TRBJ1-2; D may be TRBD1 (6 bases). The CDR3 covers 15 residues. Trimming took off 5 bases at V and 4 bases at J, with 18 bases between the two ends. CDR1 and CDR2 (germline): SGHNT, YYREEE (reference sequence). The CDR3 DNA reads TGTGCCAGCAGGGTCCTTGGGGGCCGTGGCTATGGCTACACCTTC. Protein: CASRVLGGRGYGYTF. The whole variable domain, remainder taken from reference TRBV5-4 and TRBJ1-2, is ETGVTQSPTHLIKTRGQQVTLRCSSQSGHNTVSWYQQALGQGPQFIFQYYREEENGRGNFPPRFSGLQFPNYSSELNVNALELDDSALYLCASRVLGGRGYGYTFGSGTRLTVV.

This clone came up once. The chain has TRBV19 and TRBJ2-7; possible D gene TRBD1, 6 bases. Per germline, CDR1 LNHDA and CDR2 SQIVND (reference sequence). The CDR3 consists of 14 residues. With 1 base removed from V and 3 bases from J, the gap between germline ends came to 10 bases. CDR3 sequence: CASSIGPQGYEQYF. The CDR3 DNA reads TGTGCCAGTAGTATAGGCCCACAGGGCTACGAGCAGTACTTC.

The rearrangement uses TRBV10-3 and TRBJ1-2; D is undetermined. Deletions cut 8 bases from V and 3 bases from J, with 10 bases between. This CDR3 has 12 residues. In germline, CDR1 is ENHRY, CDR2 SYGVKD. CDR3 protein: CAIAASDYGYTF. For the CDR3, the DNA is TGTGCCATCGCGGCGTCGGACTATGGCTACACCTTC.